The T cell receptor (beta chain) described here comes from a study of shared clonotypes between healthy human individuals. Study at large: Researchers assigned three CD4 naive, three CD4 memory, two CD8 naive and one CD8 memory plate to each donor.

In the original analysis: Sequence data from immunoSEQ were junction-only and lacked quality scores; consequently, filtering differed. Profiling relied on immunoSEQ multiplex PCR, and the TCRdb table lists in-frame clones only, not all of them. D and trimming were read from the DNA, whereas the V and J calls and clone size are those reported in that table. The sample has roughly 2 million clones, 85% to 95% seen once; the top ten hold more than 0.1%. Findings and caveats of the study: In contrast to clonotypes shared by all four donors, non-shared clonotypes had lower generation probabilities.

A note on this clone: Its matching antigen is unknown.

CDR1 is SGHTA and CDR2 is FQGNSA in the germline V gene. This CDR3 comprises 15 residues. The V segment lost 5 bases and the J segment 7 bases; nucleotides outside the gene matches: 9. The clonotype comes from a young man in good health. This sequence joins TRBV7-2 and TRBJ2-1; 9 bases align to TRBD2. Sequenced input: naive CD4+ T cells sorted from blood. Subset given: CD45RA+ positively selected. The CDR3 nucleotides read TGTGCCAGCAGCCCCCGGGCCCTAGCGGGAAATGAGCAGTTCTTC. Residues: CASSPRALAGNEQFF. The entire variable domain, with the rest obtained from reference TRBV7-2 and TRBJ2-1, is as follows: GAGVSQSPSNKVTEKGKDVELRCDPISGHTALYWYRQSLGQGLEFLIYFQGNSAPDKSGLPSDRFSAERTGGSVSTLTIQRTQQEDSAVYLCASSPRALAGNEQFFGPGTRLTVL.